The clone carrying this T cell receptor beta chain occurred a few times. The source of the sample is a study of OX40 agonist ivuxolimab in advanced cancers. The assay was immunoSEQ multiplex PCR, and TCRdb's table has in-frame clones only and misses some. The sample contains around 33,000 clones, around four fifths of which appear only once. This CDR3 contains 12 residues. Germline V gene data show CDR1 as SQVTM and CDR2 as ANQGSEA. The germline V and J ends were trimmed by 0 bases and 3 bases, with 5 bases remaining between them. The specimen was CD4+ or CD8+ T cells sorted from blood, collected in a trial of the OX40 agonist ivuxolimab. This sequence joins TRBV29-1 and TRBJ1-2; the D is unclear. This TCR derives from an adult with an advanced solid tumor such as melanoma, head and neck, liver or kidney cancer. CDR3 DNA sequence: TGCAGCGTTGAAGATTTGGACTATGGCTACACCTTC. This sequence encodes CSVEDLDYGYTF.